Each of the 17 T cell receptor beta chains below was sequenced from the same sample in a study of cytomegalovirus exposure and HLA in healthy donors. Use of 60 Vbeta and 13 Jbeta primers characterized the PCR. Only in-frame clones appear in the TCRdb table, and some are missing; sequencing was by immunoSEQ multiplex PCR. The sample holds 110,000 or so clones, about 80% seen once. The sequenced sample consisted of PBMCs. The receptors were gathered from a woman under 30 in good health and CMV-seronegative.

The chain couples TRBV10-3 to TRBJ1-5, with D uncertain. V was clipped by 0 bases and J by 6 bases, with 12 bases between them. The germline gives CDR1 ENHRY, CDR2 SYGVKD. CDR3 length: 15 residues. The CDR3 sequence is CAISESSARGQPQHF. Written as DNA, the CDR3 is TGTGCCATCAGTGAGTCTAGTGCGAGAGGTCAGCCCCAGCATTTT.

CDR3 loop: CASSLALSTDTQYF. The CDR3 coding sequence is TGTGCCAGCAGCTTGGCGCTATCCACAGATACGCAGTATTTT. V gene TRBV5-6 combines with J gene TRBJ2-3; no definite D call. Germline CDR1 SGHDT, CDR2 YYEEEE. V was clipped by 0 bases and J by 2 bases, with 7 bases between them. The CDR3 covers 14 residues.

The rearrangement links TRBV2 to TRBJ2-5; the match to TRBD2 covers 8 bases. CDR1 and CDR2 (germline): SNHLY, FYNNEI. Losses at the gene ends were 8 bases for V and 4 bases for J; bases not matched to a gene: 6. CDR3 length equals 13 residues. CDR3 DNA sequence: TGTGCCAGCTGTAGCGGGACGATAGAGACCCAGTACTTC. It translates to CASCSGTIETQYF.

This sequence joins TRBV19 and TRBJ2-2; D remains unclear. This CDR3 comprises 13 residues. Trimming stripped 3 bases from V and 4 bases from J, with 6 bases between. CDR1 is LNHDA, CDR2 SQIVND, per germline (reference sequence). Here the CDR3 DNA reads TGTGCCAGTAGTATCGGTGGCACCGGGGAGCTGTTTTTT. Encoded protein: CASSIGGTGELFF.

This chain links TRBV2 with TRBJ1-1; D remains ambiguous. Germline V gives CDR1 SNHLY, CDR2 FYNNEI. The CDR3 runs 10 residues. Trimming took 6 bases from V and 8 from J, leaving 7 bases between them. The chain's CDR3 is CASRAAEAFF. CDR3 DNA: TGTGCCAGCAGAGCGGCAGAAGCTTTCTTT. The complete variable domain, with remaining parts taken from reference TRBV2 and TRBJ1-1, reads EPEVTQTPSHQVTQMGQEVILRCVPISNHLYFYWYRQILGQKVEFLVSFYNNEISEKSEIFDDQFSVERPDGSNFTLKIRSTKLEDSAMYFCASRAAEAFFGQGTRLTVV.

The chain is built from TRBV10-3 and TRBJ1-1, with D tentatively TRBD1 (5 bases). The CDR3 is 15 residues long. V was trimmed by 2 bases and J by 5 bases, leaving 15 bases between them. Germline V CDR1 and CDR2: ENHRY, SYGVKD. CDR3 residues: CAISEAGPLGTEAFF. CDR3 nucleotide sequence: TGTGCCATCAGTGAGGCGGGGCCCCTCGGTACTGAAGCTTTCTTT.

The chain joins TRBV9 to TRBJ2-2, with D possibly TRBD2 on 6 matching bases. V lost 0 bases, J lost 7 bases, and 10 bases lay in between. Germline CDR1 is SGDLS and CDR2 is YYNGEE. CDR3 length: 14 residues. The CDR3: CASSVGSGYGELFF. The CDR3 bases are TGTGCCAGCAGCGTAGGGAGCGGGTACGGGGAGCTGTTTTTT.

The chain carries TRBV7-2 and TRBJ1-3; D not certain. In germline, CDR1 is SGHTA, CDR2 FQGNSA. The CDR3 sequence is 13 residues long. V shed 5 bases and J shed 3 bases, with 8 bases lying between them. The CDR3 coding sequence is TGTGCCAGCAGCGGGCAGGTTGGAAACACCATATATTTT. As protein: CASSGQVGNTIYF.

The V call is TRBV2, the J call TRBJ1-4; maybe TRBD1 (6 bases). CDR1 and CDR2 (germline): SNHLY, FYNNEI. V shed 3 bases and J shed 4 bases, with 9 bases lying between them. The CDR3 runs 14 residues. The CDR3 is CASSDRDINEKLFF. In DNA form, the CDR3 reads TGTGCCAGCAGTGACCGGGACATTAATGAAAAACTGTTTTTT.

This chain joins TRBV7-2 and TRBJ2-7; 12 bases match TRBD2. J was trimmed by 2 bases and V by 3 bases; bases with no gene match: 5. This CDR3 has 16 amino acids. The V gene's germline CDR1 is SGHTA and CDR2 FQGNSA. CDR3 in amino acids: CASSLAPSGGAYEQYF. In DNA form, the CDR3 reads TGTGCCAGCAGCTTGGCCCCTAGCGGGGGGGCCTACGAGCAGTACTTC. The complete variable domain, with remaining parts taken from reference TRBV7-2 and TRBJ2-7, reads GAGVSQSPSNKVTEKGKDVELRCDPISGHTALYWYRQSLGQGLEFLIYFQGNSAPDKSGLPSDRFSAERTGGSVSTLTIQRTQQEDSAVYLCASSLAPSGGAYEQYFGPGTRLTVT.

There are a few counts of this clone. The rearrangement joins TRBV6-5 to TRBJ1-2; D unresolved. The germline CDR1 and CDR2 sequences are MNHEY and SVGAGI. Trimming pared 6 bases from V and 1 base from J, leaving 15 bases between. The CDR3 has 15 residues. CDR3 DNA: TGTGCCAGCAGCCCCTCAGGAGGCAATAACTATGGCTACACCTTC. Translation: CASSPSGGNNYGYTF.

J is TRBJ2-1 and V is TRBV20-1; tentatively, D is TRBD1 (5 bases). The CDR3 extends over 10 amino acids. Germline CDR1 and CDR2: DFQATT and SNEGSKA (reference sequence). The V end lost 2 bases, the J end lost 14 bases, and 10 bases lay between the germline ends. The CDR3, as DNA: TGCAGTGCTAGAATCCAAGGGGAGTTCTTC. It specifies CSARIQGEFF.

The CDR3 protein is CASSSPGTSGPYEQYF. In DNA, the CDR3 is TGTGCCAGCAGCTCCCCCGGGACTAGCGGACCCTACGAGCAGTACTTC. The J gene is TRBJ2-7, the V gene TRBV7-8; 11 nucleotides agree with TRBD2. This CDR3 spans 16 amino acids. V gave up 4 bases and J gave up 2 bases; unmatched junction bases: 7. Germline V gene sequence: CDR1 SGHVS, CDR2 FQNEAQ.

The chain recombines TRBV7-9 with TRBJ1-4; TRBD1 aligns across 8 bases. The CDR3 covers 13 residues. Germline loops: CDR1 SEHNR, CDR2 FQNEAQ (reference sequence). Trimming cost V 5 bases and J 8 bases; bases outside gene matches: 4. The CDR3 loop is CASSVTGAEKLFF. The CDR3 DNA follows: TGTGCCAGCAGCGTGACAGGGGCGGAAAAACTGTTTTTT.

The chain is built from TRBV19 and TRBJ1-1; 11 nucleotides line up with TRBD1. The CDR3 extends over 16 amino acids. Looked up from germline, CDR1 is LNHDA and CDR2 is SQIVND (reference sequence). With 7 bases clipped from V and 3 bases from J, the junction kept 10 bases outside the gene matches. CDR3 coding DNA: TGTGCCAGTATTGACCGGGACAGGGGGGCTGACACTGAAGCTTTCTTT. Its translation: CASIDRDRGADTEAFF. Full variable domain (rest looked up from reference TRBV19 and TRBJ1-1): DGGITQSPKYLFRKEGQNVTLSCEQNLNHDAMYWYRQDPGQGLRLIYYSQIVNDFQKGDIAEGYSVSREKKESFPLTVTSAQKNPTAFYLCASIDRDRGADTEAFFGQGTRLTVV.

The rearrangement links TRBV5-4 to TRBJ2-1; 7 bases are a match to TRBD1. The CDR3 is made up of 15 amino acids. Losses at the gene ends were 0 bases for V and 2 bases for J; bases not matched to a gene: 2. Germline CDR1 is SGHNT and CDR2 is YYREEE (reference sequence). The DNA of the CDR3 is TGTGCCAGCAGCTTGGGACAGGGAGCCTACAATGAGCAGTTCTTC. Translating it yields CASSLGQGAYNEQFF.

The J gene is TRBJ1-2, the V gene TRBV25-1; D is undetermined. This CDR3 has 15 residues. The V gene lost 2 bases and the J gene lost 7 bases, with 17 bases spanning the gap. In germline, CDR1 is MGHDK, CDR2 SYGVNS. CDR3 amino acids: CASSEGRRPYGGYTF. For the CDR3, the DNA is TGTGCCAGCAGTGAAGGGAGACGGCCCTATGGTGGCTACACCTTC.